This T cell receptor (beta chain) was identified in a study of PD-1 blockade in mismatch repair-deficient tumors. The wider study: Enrolled about 2013-2016, patients had progressing, pretreated mismatch repair-deficient cancers of approximately 13 types. Points from the study as a whole: After pembrolizumab, tumor-resident clones rose rapidly, then generally contracted before radiologic responses.

The data were produced by immunoSEQ multiplex PCR, yet TCRdb's version contains in-frame clones alone and is incomplete. Of some 110,000 clones in the sample, 70% to 80% were seen once. Mismatch repair deficiency was confirmed in all patients, by PCR or immunohistochemistry. Regarding this clone: Its antigen is currently unknown.

This clonotype originated in an adult with mismatch repair-deficient cancer. Here the sequenced sample was peripheral blood, taken approximately 14 months after starting pembrolizumab.

The CDR3 loop reads CASSAWTGDEQYF. The CDR3 nucleotides are TGTGCCAGTAGTGCCTGGACAGGGGACGAGCAGTACTTC. The chain is built from TRBV19 and TRBJ2-7; 9 bases map to TRBD1. The junction had 4 bases not matched to a gene; V was cut back by 5 bases and J by 5 bases. Germline V gene lookup returns CDR1 LNHDA and CDR2 SQIVND (reference sequence). This CDR3 has 13 amino acids.